Sequencing of this T cell receptor (beta chain) was carried out in a study of OX40 agonist ivuxolimab in advanced cancers. Concerning the study at large: The costimulatory receptor OX40 (CD134) was targeted by ivuxolimab, a fully human IgG2 agonistic monoclonal antibody. Intravenous ivuxolimab was administered to patients every 2 weeks at six dose levels: 0.01, 0.1, 0.3, 1.5, 3 and 10 mg/kg. Of the approximately 50 patients in dose escalation, about 20 had hepatocellular carcinoma, around 15 had melanoma, 9 had renal cell carcinoma and 9 had head and neck cancer. The dose-escalation cohort was 82.7% male with a mean age of about 54 years, ranging from about 20 to 80. Patients were allowed to have had prior anti-PD-1, anti-PD-L1 or anti-CTLA-4 therapy, and roughly 40% of the dose-escalation patients had previously received checkpoint inhibitors. Three dose-escalation patients achieved partial responses, one with hepatocellular carcinoma and two with cutaneous melanoma. Peripheral TCRbeta sequencing aimed to test whether ivuxolimab altered TCR sequence diversity and caused clonal T-cell expansion. The paper reports the monotherapy dose-escalation portion (N of about 47 patients) of the phase I ivuxolimab trial.

Concerning this clone itself: The specificity of this receptor is unknown. Base qualities are not provided; no much larger clone lies one nucleotide away.

For sequencing of the TCRbeta CDR3 region, genomic DNA was extracted from the sorted cells. TCRbeta CDR3 regions were sequenced using the immunoSEQ Assay. TCRdb limited this immuneACCESS table to in-frame rearrangements with V and J called. A share of clones is missing; checked studies link under half to unresolved V genes, and the rest is unexplained. This sample holds more than 65,000 clones; approximately 89% were observed only once. Together, the top ten hold less than 0.3% of the sample. From the cysteine up to the phenylalanine, the CDR3 has a length of 17 residues. The sequence is cut down to CDR3 DNA, 51 bases in frame from base 1. Relative to germline, V is missing 0 bases and J is missing 4 bases, with 12 bases of the junction outside any gene match. The germline V gene specifies SGHRS as CDR1 and YFSETQ as CDR2. Patients with a history of autoimmune disease or receiving systemic immunosuppression were excluded from the trial. In every dose cohort, peripheral blood was drawn for TCR sequencing at baseline, cycle 4 day 1, and cycle 7 day 1. Samples came from an open-label, multicenter, first-in-human phase I dose-escalation trial of ivuxolimab. The trial enrolled adults with locally advanced or metastatic head and neck squamous cell, hepatocellular, melanoma or renal cell carcinoma. Before TCR sequencing, CD4+ T cells and CD8+ T cells were sorted from peripheral blood as separate populations.

General findings and caveats noted by the study authors: In partial responders in the 0.1-3.0 mg/kg groups, normalized peripheral clonal expansion was found to be among the lowest, especially among CD8+ T cells. The antigen specificity of the clonally expanded peripheral T cells was not determined. On average, CD8+ T cells showed more expanded clones than CD4+ T cells after ivuxolimab. Low levels of normalized T-cell clonal expansion were also seen in some patients who did not respond. At doses from 0.1 to 3.0 mg/kg, clonal expansion was seen in both CD4+ and CD8+ blood T cells between baseline and week 6.

The material was CD4+ or CD8+ T cells sorted from blood, obtained in a trial of the OX40 agonist ivuxolimab. The TCR originated in an adult with an advanced solid tumor such as melanoma, head and neck, liver or kidney cancer. The rearranged chain carries TRBV5-1 and TRBJ1-2; the junction holds 7 bases that match TRBD1. This receptor has the CDR3 CASSLGLRQGEIYGYTF. The nucleotide sequence is given as TGCGCCAGCAGCTTGGGTTTAAGACAGGGTGAAATCTATGGCTACACCTTC.